A selection of T cell receptor beta chains follows, all from one sample in a study of T cells in Graves' hyperthyroidism and ophthalmopathy. In TCRdb, the multiplex PCR reads were re-called with MiXCR into one record per CDR3 protein. The sample includes under 550,000 distinct CDR3 sequences, just under 20% of them seen just once. Sequenced sample: blood. The source is a man aged 35-49 years with Graves' ophthalmopathy. The CDR3 runs from the conserved cysteine through the conserved F or W. D genes are given only for firm matches. Some rows have no size entry. The others give once, few or many, or a class for an expanded clone.

V gene	D gene	clone size	J gene	CDR3 DNA	CDR3 protein
TRBV7-6	TRBD2	few	TRBJ2-3	TGTGCCAGCAGCTCCCGGACTAGCGGGAGTGGCACAGATACGCAGTATTTT	CASSSRTSGSGTDTQYF
TRBV12-3/TRBV12-4	NA	many	TRBJ2-3	TGTGCCAGCAGTATTGTTGACCTGGAAGATACGCAGTATTTT	CASSIVDLEDTQYF
TRBV6-5	NA	NA	TRBJ1-2	TGTGCCAGCACCTTGGGAACAGCTTATGGCTACACCTTC	CASTLGTAYGYTF
TRBV6-1	NA	few	TRBJ2-1	TGTGCCAGCGTAGGAGGGGTCAGTAACAATGAGCAGTTCTTC	CASVGGVSNNEQFF
TRBV5-6	NA	once	TRBJ2-3	TGTGCCAGCAGCTTGGGTCCCCCTGGGGATACGCAGTATTTT	CASSLGPPGDTQYF
TRBV7-2	NA	NA	TRBJ2-1	TGTGCCAGCAGCCAACAGGATATATCCTACAATGAGCAGTTCTTC	CASSQQDISYNEQFF
TRBV18	TRBD2	many	TRBJ2-7	TGTGCCAGCTCACCCGGCGGGGGGGCGGGCGAGCAGTACTTC	CASSPGGGAGEQYF
TRBV30	TRBD1	many	TRBJ1-2	TGTGCCAGTCTTTCCGGGACAGGGGTATCGGAATATGGCTACACCTTC	CASLSGTGVSEYGYTF
TRBV18	NA	few	TRBJ2-7	TGTGCCAGCTCACCAGAGAGGGGGTCAGCCTACGAGCAGTACTTC	CASSPERGSAYEQYF
TRBV20-1	TRBD2	once	TRBJ2-2	TGCAGTGCTCACCCCCGCGGGGGGCCCACCGGGGAGCTGTTTTTT	CSAHPRGGPTGELFF
TRBV5-1	NA	few	TRBJ2-5	TGCGCCAGCAGCCAATGGGGCAGGGGCCAAGAGACCCAGTACTTC	CASSQWGRGQETQYF
TRBV27	TRBD2	many	TRBJ2-7	TGTGCCAGCAGGGGGGGGACTAGCGGGAACTACGAGCAGTACTTC	CASRGGTSGNYEQYF
TRBV20-1	TRBD2	many	TRBJ2-1	TGCAGTGCTTACACCGGGAGGGCCTCCTACAATGAGCAGTTCTTC	CSAYTGRASYNEQFF
TRBV6-2/TRBV6-3	NA	once	TRBJ2-7	TGTGCCAGCAGTTACGGAATGAACTACGAGCAGTACTTC	CASSYGMNYEQYF
TRBV9	TRBD1	few	TRBJ2-1	TGTGCCAGCAGCCCTGACAGGGATGATGAGCAGTTCTTC	CASSPDRDDEQFF
TRBV27	NA	once	TRBJ2-3	TGTGCCAGCACAAGTGGGGCTGTCCCTAGCACAGATACGCAGTATTTT	CASTSGAVPSTDTQYF
TRBV15	TRBD2	NA	TRBJ2-1	TGTGCCACCAACCGGGGGGCACTAGCGGGAACCTACAATGAGCAGTTCTTC	CATNRGALAGTYNEQFF